These T cell receptor beta chains were read from a single sample in a study of blood T cell repertoires in COVID-19. Clones were read by immunoSEQ multiplex PCR, and TCRdb kept only the in-frame ones, dropping some. Of 150,000 or so clones listed, 87% are singletons. Sequencing was done on a sample of peripheral blood. Source of these receptors: a woman in her forties or fifties with acute or convalescent COVID-19. CDR3s include the opening cysteine and the closing phenylalanine or tryptophan. A D gene is named only where the DNA matches it firmly. The size of a clone is reported for some rows only, either as once, few or many, or as a class for expanded clones.

d_call,clone_size,v_call,j_call,cdr3_nt,cdr3_aa
TRBD2,-,TRBV6-6,TRBJ2-5,TGTGCCAGCAGTTACAACGGGAGGGAGGAGACCCAGTACTTC,CASSYNGREETQYF
TRBD1,-,TRBV29-1,TRBJ2-5,TGCAGCGTCGCTCACAGGGGGCTGGGAGGAGAGACCCAGTACTTC,CSVAHRGLGGETQYF
-,-,TRBV7-2,TRBJ1-3,TGTGCCAGCAAGACTTACTCTGGAAACACCATATATTTT,CASKTYSGNTIYF
TRBD2,-,TRBV27,TRBJ2-2,TGTGCCAGCAGCCCGACTAGCGGGAAACCGAACACCGGGGAGCTGTTTTTT,CASSPTSGKPNTGELFF
-,-,TRBV5-1,TRBJ2-3,TGCGCCAGCACCCGGGGGGCTAGCACAGATACGCAGTATTTT,CASTRGASTDTQYF
-,-,TRBV7-2,TRBJ1-2,TGTGCCAGCAGACCTCGGGCAGGGACTCCTAACTATGGCTACACCTTC,CASRPRAGTPNYGYTF
-,-,TRBV5-5,TRBJ2-6,TGTGCCAGCAGTACGACAGTTGGGGTTGGGGCCAACGTCCTGACTTTC,CASSTTVGVGANVLTF
-,-,TRBV11-2,TRBJ1-1,TGTGCCAGCAGCTTACGGGATGACACTGAAGCTTTCTTT,CASSLRDDTEAFF
-,-,TRBV7-3,TRBJ2-2,TGTGCCAGCAGCTTAGGGGGACAAACCGGGGAGCTGTTTTTT,CASSLGGQTGELFF
-,-,TRBV6-5,TRBJ1-2,TGTGCCAGCAGTTACTCGATCGAGACGCAGCCAGGAGGCTACACCTTC,CASSYSIETQPGGYTF
TRBD1,few,TRBV19,TRBJ2-7,TGTGCCAGTAGTCTCGGGACAGGGGTTTCCTACGAGCAGTACTTC,CASSLGTGVSYEQYF
TRBD1,once,TRBV11-3,TRBJ2-1,TGTGCCAGCAGCTTAGGGCAGGGGGCTTACAATGAGCAGTTCTTC,CASSLGQGAYNEQFF
-,-,TRBV10-3,TRBJ1-2,TGTGCCATCAGTGAGTTCCCCGGCAGGGAGGCTGGCTACACCTTC,CAISEFPGREAGYTF
-,once,TRBV5-6,TRBJ2-3,TGTGCCAGCAGCACTAAGCCAGATACGCAGTATTTT,CASSTKPDTQYF
-,-,TRBV25-1,TRBJ2-2,TGTGCCAGCAGTGACTGGGGTAACAGGAAGAACACCGGGGAGCTGTTTTTT,CASSDWGNRKNTGELFF
TRBD2,-,TRBV7-2,TRBJ2-1,TGTGCCAGCAGCGAAGGCTCTAGCGGGGGGTTTAATGAGCAGTTCTTC,CASSEGSSGGFNEQFF
-,-,TRBV7-6,TRBJ2-7,TGTGCCAGCAGCTTAGAGGGCGGGGCGCAGACCTACGAGCAGTACTTC,CASSLEGGAQTYEQYF
TRBD1,-,TRBV30,TRBJ1-1,TGTGCCTGGGGAAGACAGGGGCCGGCTTTCTTT,CAWGRQGPAFF
-,-,TRBV7-3,TRBJ2-1,TGTGCCAGCAGCTTAGATAGCAGGGAACTCCCCAATGAGCAGTTCTTC,CASSLDSRELPNEQFF
TRBD1,-,TRBV24-1,TRBJ1-4,TGTGCCACCAGTGACCCCGGGACAGGGGCAACTAATGAAAAACTGTTTTTT,CATSDPGTGATNEKLFF
TRBD1,-,TRBV18,TRBJ1-1,TGTGCCAGCTCACCGGCAGGACAGGGCCCCTTTGGGACTGAAGCTTTCTTT,CASSPAGQGPFGTEAFF
-,-,TRBV21-1,TRBJ2-1,TGTGCCAGCAGCGGAGCATCCGGAGCGGGGGGTGAGCAGTTCTTC,CASSGASGAGGEQFF
-,-,TRBV7-2,TRBJ2-6,TGTGCCAGCAGCTTGTGGAGCTCTGGGGCCAACGTCCTGACTTTC,CASSLWSSGANVLTF
TRBD1,-,TRBV30,TRBJ1-6,TGTGCCTGGGGGACAGGGAATTCACCCCTCCACTTT,CAWGTGNSPLHF
TRBD1,-,TRBV3-1/TRBV3-2,TRBJ1-6,TGTGCCAGCACCTTAGGGACAGGGGGCAATCACCTCCACTTT,CASTLGTGGNHLHF
TRBD1,-,TRBV6-5,TRBJ1-1,TGTGCCAGCGCGGGACAGGGATTTTCTGAAGCTTTCTTT,CASAGQGFSEAFF
-,-,TRBV28,TRBJ2-7,TGTGCCAGCAGTTTGGGGGGACAGAGTTACGAGCAGTACTTC,CASSLGGQSYEQYF
TRBD2,-,TRBV11-2,TRBJ2-3,TGTGCCAGCAGCTTAGGTAGCGGGAGTTTGGATACGCAGTATTTT,CASSLGSGSLDTQYF
TRBD1,once,TRBV3-1/TRBV3-2,TRBJ1-2,TGTGCCAGCAGCCCCAGGACAGGCGACTATGGCTACACCTTC,CASSPRTGDYGYTF
TRBD1,-,TRBV12-3/TRBV12-4,TRBJ2-4,TGTGCCAGCAGTTTCGGACAGGCAAACATTCAGTACTTC,CASSFGQANIQYF
-,-,TRBV28,TRBJ1-1,TGTGCCAGCAGTTTACCAGATGAAGCTTTCTTT,CASSLPDEAFF
TRBD2,-,TRBV4-1,TRBJ2-3,TGCGCCAGCAGCCAAGAGGGACTAGCGGGAGCGACAGGCACAGATACGCAGTATTTT,CASSQEGLAGATGTDTQYF
-,once,TRBV18,TRBJ1-1,TGTGCCAGCTCACGCGAGGAACTAAGTGAAGCTTTCTTT,CASSREELSEAFF
-,-,TRBV3-1/TRBV3-2,TRBJ2-6,TGTGCCAGCAGCCATAGGGGTCAGGGCCTTTCTGGGGCCAACGTCCTGACTTTC,CASSHRGQGLSGANVLTF
TRBD1,-,TRBV5-3,TRBJ1-5,TGTGCCAGAAGTTTCACGGACAGGGGGACTCAGCCCCAGCATTTT,CARSFTDRGTQPQHF
-,-,TRBV5-4,TRBJ1-1,TGTGCCAGCAGCTTCACAGGGAACACTGAAGCTTTCTTT,CASSFTGNTEAFF
-,-,TRBV6-4,TRBJ1-1,TGTGCCAGCAGTGACGGGACTGAGAACACTGAAGCTTTCTTT,CASSDGTENTEAFF
TRBD2,-,TRBV4-1,TRBJ2-1,TGCGCCAGCAGTGGACTAGCGGGGGTGGATGAGCAGTTCTTC,CASSGLAGVDEQFF
-,-,TRBV4-3,TRBJ1-2,TGCGCCAGCAGCCATACGGACAGCCGGAACTATGGCTACACCTTC,CASSHTDSRNYGYTF
TRBD1,-,TRBV7-9,TRBJ2-7,TGTGCCAGCAGCCGCGGGACAGGGCCTTCCTACGAGCAGTACTTC,CASSRGTGPSYEQYF
-,-,TRBV27,TRBJ1-2,TGTGCCAGCAGAACCACCGGGGCTGGGGGCGGCTACACCTTC,CASRTTGAGGGYTF
TRBD2,-,TRBV9,TRBJ2-1,TGTGCCAGCAGCGTAGGAGCGGGGGACTACTACAATGAGCAGTTCTTC,CASSVGAGDYYNEQFF
TRBD1,once,TRBV5-6,TRBJ2-7,TGTGCCAGCAGCTTGGGACAGGGGGTTTTCTACGAGCAGTACTTC,CASSLGQGVFYEQYF
-,-,TRBV11-2,TRBJ1-2,TGTGCCAGCAGCCAAATTACGACAGAGATTAACTATGGCTACACCTTC,CASSQITTEINYGYTF
-,few,TRBV4-2,TRBJ2-7,TGTGCCAGCAGCCAAGAAGGAGGCGGGGGCGGAGAGCAGTACTTC,CASSQEGGGGGEQYF
-,-,TRBV10-2,TRBJ1-5,TGCGCCAGCAGGTCCACAGACAATCAGCCCCAGCATTTT,CASRSTDNQPQHF
-,-,TRBV7-6,TRBJ2-1,TGTGCCAGCAGCCCTGACTGGACGCCCGGAGGGCCTAGGTCCTCGAATGAGCAGTTCTTC,CASSPDWTPGGPRSSNEQFF
TRBD2,few,TRBV7-9,TRBJ2-7,TGTGCCAGCAGCTTAGGGACCGGGGGGGCCTACGAGCAGTACTTC,CASSLGTGGAYEQYF
-,-,TRBV12-3/TRBV12-4,TRBJ1-4,TGTGCCAGCAGTAAGACACAGGAACTGTTTTTT,CASSKTQELFF
TRBD2,-,TRBV5-1,TRBJ2-7,TGCGCCAGCAGCTTTTTGGAGGGACAGACTAGCGGGAGCTACGAGCAGTACTTC,CASSFLEGQTSGSYEQYF
-,-,TRBV10-1,TRBJ2-3,TGCGCCAGCAGCGCAGGCGGGTTCGGAGATACGCAGTATTTT,CASSAGGFGDTQYF
TRBD1,few,TRBV5-4,TRBJ1-1,TGTGCCAGCAGCCAAGACAGGGGTCGGGACACTGAAGCTTTCTTT,CASSQDRGRDTEAFF
-,-,TRBV30,TRBJ2-2,TGTGCCCGCCGACTGAACACCGGGGAGCTGTTTTTT,CARRLNTGELFF
TRBD2,-,TRBV5-1,TRBJ2-5,TGCGCCAGCAGAGCCGGGACTAGCGCCTTAGTTGAGACCCAGTACTTC,CASRAGTSALVETQYF
-,-,TRBV11-1,TRBJ2-3,TGTGCCAGCAGCGGGGGGTCGCGCACAGATACGCAGTATTTT,CASSGGSRTDTQYF